One and the same sample provided the 9 T cell receptor beta chains below, sequenced in a study of cytomegalovirus exposure and HLA in healthy donors (dated by TCRdb to about 2017). Library preparation used the immunoSEQ multiplex PCR assay. For the multiplex PCR, a mixture combining 60 forward primers for TCR Vbeta segments and 13 reverse primers for TCR Jbeta segments was used. The table comes from immuneACCESS by way of TCRdb, which keeps in-frame sequences with V and J called. Part of the clones is missing from these tables; in studies checked, under half for an unresolved V gene and the rest for unknown reasons. Present in this sample are under 200,000 clones, roughly 82% of which were seen just once. Approximately 2.4% of the sample belongs to the ten largest clones. The specimen sequenced was PBMCs. The receptors originated from a woman between 45 and 60 years old in good health and CMV-seropositive.

The rearrangement links TRBV6-5 to TRBJ2-1; 8 positions agree with TRBD2. Per germline, CDR1 MNHEY and CDR2 SVGAGI. The J segment lost 4 bases and the V segment lost 6 bases, leaving 8 bases of the junction unmatched. This CDR3 contains 15 residues. CDR3 sequence reads: CASSNMAGGYNEQFF. The CDR3 DNA follows: TGTGCCAGCAGCAACATGGCGGGGGGTTACAATGAGCAGTTCTTC.

The chain combines TRBV7-2 with TRBJ1-2, with D possibly matching TRBD1 (5 bases). Germline V gene sequence: CDR1 SGHTA, CDR2 FQGNSA. The CDR3 spans 15 residues. The germline V and J ends were trimmed by 3 bases and 0 bases, with 11 bases remaining between them. The chain's CDR3 is CASSLRGSPNYGYTF. CDR3 sequence (DNA): TGTGCCAGCAGCTTGCGGGGCAGCCCTAACTATGGCTACACCTTC.

The genes are TRBV18 and TRBJ2-1; 7 bases fit TRBD1. Looked up from germline, CDR1 is KGHSH and CDR2 is LQKENI. CDR3 size: 17 residues. The V segment lost 4 bases and the J segment 0 bases; nucleotides outside the gene matches: 9. CDR3 in amino acids: CASSLGQGGGSYNEQFF. The CDR3 DNA reads TGTGCCAGCTCACTCGGTCAAGGGGGCGGCTCCTACAATGAGCAGTTCTTC.

Comments on this clone: Other DNA sequences in this sample translate to the same CDR3. The chain combines TRBV9 with TRBJ2-2; D ambiguous. V lost 0 bases and J lost 2, with 8 bases in between. The germline gives CDR1 SGDLS, CDR2 YYNGEE. CDR3 size: 15 residues. The CDR3, as DNA: TGTGCCAGCAGCGTAGAACTATTAAACACCGGGGAGCTGTTTTTT. Protein: CASSVELLNTGELFF.

The chain couples TRBV27 to TRBJ2-3; 7 bases align to TRBD2. CDR1 and CDR2 from the germline V gene are MNHEY and SMNVEV (reference sequence). The CDR3 spans 15 residues. The V and J ends lost 5 bases and 3 bases, in that order; junction bases with no gene match: 8. In DNA, the CDR3 is TGTGCCAGCAGTGTCGGACTAGTAGGTACAGATACGCAGTATTTT. It specifies CASSVGLVGTDTQYF.

The J gene is TRBJ1-5, the V gene TRBV5-6, with D unresolved. CDR3 size: 16 residues. Germline CDR1 reads SGHDT; CDR2 reads YYEEEE. V was shortened by 3 bases and J by 2 bases, with 15 bases between the two germline ends. The CDR3 nucleotides read TGTGCCAGCAGCTATGGCTGGGTTGGAGGCAATCAGCCCCAGCATTTT. Translated, it gives CASSYGWVGGNQPQHF.

The CDR3 spells CTSSQEVGVQDTEAFF. CDR3 DNA sequence: TGCACCAGCAGCCAAGAGGTAGGAGTGCAAGACACTGAAGCTTTCTTT. V is TRBV1 and J is TRBJ1-1. TRBV1 is deemed a pseudogene. CDR3 length equals 16 residues.

As regards this clone: At one of its ends the junction is not consistent with the germline gene, which may arise from a read error. V usage is TRBV5-4 and J usage is TRBJ1-2, with no clear D. Germline V gene data show CDR1 as SGHNT and CDR2 as YYREEE (reference sequence). The CDR3 loop spans 11 amino acids. This CDR3 is CASSLEGSTNF. DNA of the CDR3: TGTGCCAGCAGCTTGGAAGGTAGCACTAACTTC.

This chain links TRBV20-1 with TRBJ1-4; D call uncertain. The CDR3 loop spans 10 amino acids. V lost 7 bases and J 8 bases, leaving 8 bases between the germline ends. The germline gives CDR1 DFQATT, CDR2 SNEGSKA (reference sequence). The CDR3: CSVPQEKLFF. The CDR3, as DNA: TGCAGTGTCCCACAGGAAAAACTGTTTTTT.